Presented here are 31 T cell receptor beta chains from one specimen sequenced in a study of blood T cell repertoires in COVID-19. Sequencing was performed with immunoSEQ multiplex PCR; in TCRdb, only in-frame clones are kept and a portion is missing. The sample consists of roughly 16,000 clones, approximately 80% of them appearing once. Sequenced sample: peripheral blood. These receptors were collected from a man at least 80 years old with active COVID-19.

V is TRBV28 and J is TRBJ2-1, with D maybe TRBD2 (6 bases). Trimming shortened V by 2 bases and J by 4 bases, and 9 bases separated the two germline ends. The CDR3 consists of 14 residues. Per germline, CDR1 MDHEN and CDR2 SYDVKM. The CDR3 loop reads CASSLGGRYNEQFF. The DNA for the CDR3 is TGTGCCAGCAGTTTAGGGGGGAGATACAATGAGCAGTTCTTC.

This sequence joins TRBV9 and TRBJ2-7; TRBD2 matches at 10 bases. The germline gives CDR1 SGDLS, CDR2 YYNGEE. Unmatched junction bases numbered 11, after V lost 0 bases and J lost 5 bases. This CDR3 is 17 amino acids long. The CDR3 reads CASSVGASGRAYNEQYF. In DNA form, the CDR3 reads TGTGCCAGCAGCGTAGGTGCGAGCGGGAGGGCCTATAACGAGCAGTACTTC.

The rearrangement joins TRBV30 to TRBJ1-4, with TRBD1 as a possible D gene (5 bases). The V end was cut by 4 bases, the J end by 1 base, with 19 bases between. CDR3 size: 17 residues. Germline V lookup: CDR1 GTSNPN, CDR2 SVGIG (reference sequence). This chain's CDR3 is CAWTLAGGRKTNEKLFF. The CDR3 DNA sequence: TGTGCCTGGACTCTCGCCGGGGGGAGGAAAACTAATGAAAAACTGTTTTTT.

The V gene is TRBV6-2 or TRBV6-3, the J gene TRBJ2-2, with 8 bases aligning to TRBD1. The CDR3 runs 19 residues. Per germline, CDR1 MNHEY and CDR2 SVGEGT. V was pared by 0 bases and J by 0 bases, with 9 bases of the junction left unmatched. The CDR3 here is CASSYSTTGTGTNTGELFF. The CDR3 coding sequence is TGTGCCAGCAGTTACTCGACGACAGGGACAGGCACGAACACCGGGGAGCTGTTTTTT.

The chain's CDR3 is CAISELRSGGLNYGYTF. The CDR3, as DNA: TGTGCCATCAGTGAGTTAAGGTCAGGGGGCCTTAACTATGGCTACACCTTC. The V and J genes are TRBV10-3 and TRBJ1-2; 8 bases match TRBD1. The junction had 8 bases not matched to a gene; V was cut back by 1 base and J by 1 base. Germline V gene data show CDR1 as ENHRY and CDR2 as SYGVKD. The length of the CDR3 is 17 residues.

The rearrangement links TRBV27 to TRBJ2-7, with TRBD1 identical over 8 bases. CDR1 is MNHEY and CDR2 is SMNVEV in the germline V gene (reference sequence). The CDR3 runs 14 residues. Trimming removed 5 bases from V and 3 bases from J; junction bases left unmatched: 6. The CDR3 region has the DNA TGTGCCAGCAGTCCTTGGGACAGGAGCTACGAGCAGTACTTC. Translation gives CASSPWDRSYEQYF.

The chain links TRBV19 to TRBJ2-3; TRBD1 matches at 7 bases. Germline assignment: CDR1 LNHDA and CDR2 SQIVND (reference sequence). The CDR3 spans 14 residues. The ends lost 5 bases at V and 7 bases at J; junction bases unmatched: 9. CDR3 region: CASSLGQSRNTQYF. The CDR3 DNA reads TGTGCCAGTAGTCTGGGACAGTCCAGGAATACGCAGTATTTT. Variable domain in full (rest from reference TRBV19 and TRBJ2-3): DGGITQSPKYLFRKEGQNVTLSCEQNLNHDAMYWYRQDPGQGLRLIYYSQIVNDFQKGDIAEGYSVSREKKESFPLTVTSAQKNPTAFYLCASSLGQSRNTQYFGPGTRLTVL.

The CDR3 is CASHKGAGNIQYF. CDR3 in DNA: TGTGCAAGTCATAAGGGGGCGGGAAACATTCAGTACTTC. J is TRBJ2-4 and V is TRBV12-2; the table calls TRBD1, which could not be checked here. TRBV12-2 is described as a pseudogene. The CDR3 runs 13 residues.

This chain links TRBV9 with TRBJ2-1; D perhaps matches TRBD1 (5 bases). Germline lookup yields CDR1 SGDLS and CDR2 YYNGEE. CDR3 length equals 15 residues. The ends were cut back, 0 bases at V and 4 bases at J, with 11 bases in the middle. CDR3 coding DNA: TGTGCCAGCAGCGTAGGACAGATCCAATACAATGAGCAGTTCTTC. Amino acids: CASSVGQIQYNEQFF.

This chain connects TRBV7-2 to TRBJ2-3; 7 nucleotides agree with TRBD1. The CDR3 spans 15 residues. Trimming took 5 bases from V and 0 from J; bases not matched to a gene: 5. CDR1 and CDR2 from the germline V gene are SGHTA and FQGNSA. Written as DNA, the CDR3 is TGTGCCAGCAGCCAGGGACAGATAAGCACAGATACGCAGTATTTT. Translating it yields CASSQGQISTDTQYF.

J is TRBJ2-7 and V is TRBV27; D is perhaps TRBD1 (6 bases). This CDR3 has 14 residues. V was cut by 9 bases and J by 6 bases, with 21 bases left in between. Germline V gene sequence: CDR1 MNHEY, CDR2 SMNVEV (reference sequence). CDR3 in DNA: TGTGCCAGAGTAGTGCCTAGTGGGGGCTCCGAGCAGTACTTC. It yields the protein CARVVPSGGSEQYF.

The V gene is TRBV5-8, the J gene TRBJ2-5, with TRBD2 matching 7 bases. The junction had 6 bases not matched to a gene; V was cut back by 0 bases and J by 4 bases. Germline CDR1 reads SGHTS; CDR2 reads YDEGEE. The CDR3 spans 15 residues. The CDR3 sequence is CASSLARGSGETQYF. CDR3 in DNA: TGTGCCAGCAGCTTGGCGCGGGGGAGCGGAGAGACCCAGTACTTC.

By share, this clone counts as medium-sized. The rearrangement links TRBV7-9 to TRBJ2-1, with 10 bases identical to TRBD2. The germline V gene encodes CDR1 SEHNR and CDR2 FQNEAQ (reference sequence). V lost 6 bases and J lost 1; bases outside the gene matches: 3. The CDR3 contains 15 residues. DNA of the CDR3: TGTGCCAGCAGACTAGCGGGATCTTCCTACAATGAGCAGTTCTTC. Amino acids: CASRLAGSSYNEQFF.

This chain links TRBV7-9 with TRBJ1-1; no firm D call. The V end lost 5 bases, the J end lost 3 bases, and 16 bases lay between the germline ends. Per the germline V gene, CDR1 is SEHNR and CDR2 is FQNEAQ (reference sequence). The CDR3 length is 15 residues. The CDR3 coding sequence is TGTGCCAGCAGCCCCCGGGGAGGGTCGGACACTGAAGCTTTCTTT. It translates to CASSPRGGSDTEAFF.

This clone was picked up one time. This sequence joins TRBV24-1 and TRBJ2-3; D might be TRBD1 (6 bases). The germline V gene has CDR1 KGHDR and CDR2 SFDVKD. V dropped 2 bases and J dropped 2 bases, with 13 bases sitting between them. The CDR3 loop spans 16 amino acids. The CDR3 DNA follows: TGTGCCACCAGTGATTATGGCAGGGGCCCCACAGATACGCAGTATTTT. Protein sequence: CATSDYGRGPTDTQYF.

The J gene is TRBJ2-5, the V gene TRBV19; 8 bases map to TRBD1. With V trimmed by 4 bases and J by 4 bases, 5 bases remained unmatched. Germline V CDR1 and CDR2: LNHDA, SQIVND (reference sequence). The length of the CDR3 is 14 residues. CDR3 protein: CASSTGGMGETQYF. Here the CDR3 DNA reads TGTGCCAGTAGTACAGGGGGCATGGGAGAGACCCAGTACTTC.

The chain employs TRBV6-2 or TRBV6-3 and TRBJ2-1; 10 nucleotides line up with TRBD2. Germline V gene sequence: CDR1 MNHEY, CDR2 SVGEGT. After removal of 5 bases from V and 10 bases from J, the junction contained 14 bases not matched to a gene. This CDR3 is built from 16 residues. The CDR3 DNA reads TGTGCCAGCAGTCCAGGGAGAGCGGGAGGGGAGAGAGAGCAGTTCTTC. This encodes CASSPGRAGGEREQFF.

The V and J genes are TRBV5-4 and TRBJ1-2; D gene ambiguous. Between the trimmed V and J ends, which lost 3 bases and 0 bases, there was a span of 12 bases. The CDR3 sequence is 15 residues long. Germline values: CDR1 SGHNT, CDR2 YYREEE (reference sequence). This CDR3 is CASSSETGTNYGYTF. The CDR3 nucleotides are TGTGCCAGCAGCTCCGAAACGGGAACTAACTATGGCTACACCTTC.

This CDR3 is CATSDSGQKETQYF. The CDR3 DNA reads as TGTGCCACCAGTGATTCAGGACAAAAAGAGACCCAGTACTTC. V is TRBV24-1 and J is TRBJ2-5; D perhaps matches TRBD1 (5 bases). CDR3 length: 14 residues. The ends were cut back, 2 bases at V and 3 bases at J, with 9 bases in the middle. The germline V gene encodes CDR1 KGHDR and CDR2 SFDVKD.

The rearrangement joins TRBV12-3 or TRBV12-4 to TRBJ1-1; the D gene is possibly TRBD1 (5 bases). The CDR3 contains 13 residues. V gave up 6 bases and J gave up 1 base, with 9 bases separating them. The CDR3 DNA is TGTGCCAGCAGACCCACAGGGAACACTGAAGCTTTCTTT. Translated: CASRPTGNTEAFF.

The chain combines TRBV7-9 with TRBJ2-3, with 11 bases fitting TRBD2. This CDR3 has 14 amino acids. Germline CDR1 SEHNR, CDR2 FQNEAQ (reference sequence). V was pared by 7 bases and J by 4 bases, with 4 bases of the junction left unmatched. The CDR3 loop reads CASITSGRPDTQYF. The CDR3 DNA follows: TGTGCCAGCATTACTAGCGGGAGACCAGATACGCAGTATTTT.

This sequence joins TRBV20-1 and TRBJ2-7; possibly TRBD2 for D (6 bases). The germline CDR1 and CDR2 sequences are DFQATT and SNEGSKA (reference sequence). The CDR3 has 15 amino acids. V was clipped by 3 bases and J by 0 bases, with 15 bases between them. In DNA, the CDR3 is TGCAGTGCTAGTCCAGGAGGGCTCCGCTCCTACGAGCAGTACTTC. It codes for CSASPGGLRSYEQYF.

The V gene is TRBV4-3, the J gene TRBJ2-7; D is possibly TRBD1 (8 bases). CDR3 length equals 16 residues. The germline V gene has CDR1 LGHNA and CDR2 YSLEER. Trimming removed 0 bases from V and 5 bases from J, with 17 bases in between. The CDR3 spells CASSQDGNRGGHEQYF. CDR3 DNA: TGCGCCAGCAGCCAAGATGGGAACAGGGGGGGCCACGAGCAGTACTTC.

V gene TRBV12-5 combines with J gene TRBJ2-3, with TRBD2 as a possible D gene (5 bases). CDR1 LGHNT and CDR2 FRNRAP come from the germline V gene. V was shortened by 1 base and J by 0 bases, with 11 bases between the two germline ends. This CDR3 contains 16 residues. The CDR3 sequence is CASGLGQRQSTDTQYF. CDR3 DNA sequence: TGTGCTAGTGGTTTGGGCCAGCGGCAGAGCACAGATACGCAGTATTTT.

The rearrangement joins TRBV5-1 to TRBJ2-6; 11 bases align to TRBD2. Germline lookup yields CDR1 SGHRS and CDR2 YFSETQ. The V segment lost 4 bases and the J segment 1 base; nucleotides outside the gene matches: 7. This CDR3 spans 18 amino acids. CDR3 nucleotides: TGCGCCAGCAGCCTACTAGCGGGAGTCTCTTCTGGGGCCAACGTCCTGACTTTC. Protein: CASSLLAGVSSGANVLTF.

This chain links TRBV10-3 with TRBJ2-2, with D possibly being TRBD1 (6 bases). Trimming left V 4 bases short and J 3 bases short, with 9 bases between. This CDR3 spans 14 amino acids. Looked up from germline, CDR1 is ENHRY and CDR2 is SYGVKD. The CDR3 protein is CAISGGPDTGELFF. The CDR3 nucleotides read TGTGCCATCAGTGGGGGGCCGGACACCGGGGAGCTGTTTTTT.

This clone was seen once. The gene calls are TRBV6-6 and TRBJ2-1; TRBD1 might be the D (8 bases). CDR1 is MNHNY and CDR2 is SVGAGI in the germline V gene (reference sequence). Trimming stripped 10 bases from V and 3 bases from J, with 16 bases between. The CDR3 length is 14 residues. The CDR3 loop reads CATRGRESYNEQFF. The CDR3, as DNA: TGTGCCACCAGGGGGCGGGAGAGCTACAATGAGCAGTTCTTC.

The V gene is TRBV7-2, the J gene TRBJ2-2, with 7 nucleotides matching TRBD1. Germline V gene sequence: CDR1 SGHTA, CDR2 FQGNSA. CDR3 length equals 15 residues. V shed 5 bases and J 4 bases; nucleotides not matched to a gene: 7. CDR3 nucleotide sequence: TGTGCCAGCAGCACCCTAGCAGGGGGCACCGGGGAGCTGTTTTTT. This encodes CASSTLAGGTGELFF.

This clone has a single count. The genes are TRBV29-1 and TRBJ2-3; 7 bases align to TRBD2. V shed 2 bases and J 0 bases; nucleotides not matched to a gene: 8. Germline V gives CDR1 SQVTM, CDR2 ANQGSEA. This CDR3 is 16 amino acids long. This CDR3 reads CSVESRLAISTDTQYF. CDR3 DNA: TGCAGCGTTGAAAGCCGACTAGCAATCAGCACAGATACGCAGTATTTT.

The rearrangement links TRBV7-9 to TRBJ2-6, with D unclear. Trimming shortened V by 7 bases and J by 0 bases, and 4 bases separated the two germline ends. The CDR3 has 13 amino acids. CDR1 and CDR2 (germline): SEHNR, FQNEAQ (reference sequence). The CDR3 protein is CASILSGANVLTF. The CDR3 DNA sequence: TGTGCCAGCATCCTCTCTGGGGCCAACGTCCTGACTTTC. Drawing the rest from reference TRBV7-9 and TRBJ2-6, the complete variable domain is DTGVSQNPRHKITKRGQNVTFRCDPISEHNRLYWYRQTLGQGPEFLTYFQNEAQLEKSRLLSDRFSAERPKGSFSTLEIQRTEQGDSAMYLCASILSGANVLTFGAGSRLTVL.

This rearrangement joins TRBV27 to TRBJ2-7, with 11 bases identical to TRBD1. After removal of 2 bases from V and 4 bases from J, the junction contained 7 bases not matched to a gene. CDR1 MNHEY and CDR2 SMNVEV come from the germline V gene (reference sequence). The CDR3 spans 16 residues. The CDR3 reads CASSLTPGQGAYEQYF. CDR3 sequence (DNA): TGTGCCAGCAGTTTAACACCAGGACAGGGGGCGTACGAGCAGTACTTC.